The text below deals with one T cell receptor (beta chain). Authors' methods: Reference gene primer amplification gave estimated nucleated cell counts. Produced via immunoSEQ multiplex PCR; TCRdb's table is partial and in-frame only. That table is the source of V, J and clone size, and D and trimming were worked out from the DNA. Of a few hundred thousand clones listed, 86% are singletons. The data were obtained in a study of blood T cell repertoires in COVID-19. Study in general: Sites across the United States, Italy and Spain contributed samples from acute and convalescent COVID-19. T cells, B-cell-depleted T cells, or PBMCs provided the cDNA or gDNA that served as material.

The length of the CDR3 is 17 residues. Germline lookup yields CDR1 SEHNR and CDR2 FQNEAQ (reference sequence). The V segment lost 4 bases and the J segment 3 bases; nucleotides outside the gene matches: 13. This receptor was taken from a woman in her forties or fifties with acute or convalescent COVID-19. This rearrangement joins TRBV7-9 to TRBJ2-3; 7 bases fit TRBD2. The sequencing sample was made of peripheral blood. The CDR3 reads CASSSRGTPPKTDTQYF. CDR3 DNA: TGTGCCAGCAGCTCGCGGGGGACTCCTCCAAAAACAGATACGCAGTATTTT. The full variable domain, rest sourced from reference TRBV7-9 and TRBJ2-3, is DTGVSQNPRHKITKRGQNVTFRCDPISEHNRLYWYRQTLGQGPEFLTYFQNEAQLEKSRLLSDRFSAERPKGSFSTLEIQRTEQGDSAMYLCASSSRGTPPKTDTQYFGPGTRLTVL.